This T cell receptor beta chain is from a study of T cell changes during pregnancy in multiple sclerosis. Libraries were prepared by immunoSEQ multiplex PCR; TCRdb keeps only in-frame clonotypes and omits some of them. There are approximately 98,000 clones in the sample; around 92% occur only once, and roughly 2.1% lies in the top ten. Germline assignment: CDR1 SGHTA and CDR2 FQGNSA. V shed 5 bases and J shed 0 bases, with 10 bases lying between them. The CDR3 loop spans 14 amino acids. This sequence originates from a female donor in good health, enrolled as a control in a pregnancy study. The source material was peripheral blood, sampled after pregnancy. The chain links TRBV7-2 to TRBJ1-1, with D uncertain. CDR3 amino acids: CASSRQALNTEAFF. The CDR3 nucleotides read TGTGCCAGCAGCAGACAAGCCCTGAACACTGAAGCTTTCTTT.